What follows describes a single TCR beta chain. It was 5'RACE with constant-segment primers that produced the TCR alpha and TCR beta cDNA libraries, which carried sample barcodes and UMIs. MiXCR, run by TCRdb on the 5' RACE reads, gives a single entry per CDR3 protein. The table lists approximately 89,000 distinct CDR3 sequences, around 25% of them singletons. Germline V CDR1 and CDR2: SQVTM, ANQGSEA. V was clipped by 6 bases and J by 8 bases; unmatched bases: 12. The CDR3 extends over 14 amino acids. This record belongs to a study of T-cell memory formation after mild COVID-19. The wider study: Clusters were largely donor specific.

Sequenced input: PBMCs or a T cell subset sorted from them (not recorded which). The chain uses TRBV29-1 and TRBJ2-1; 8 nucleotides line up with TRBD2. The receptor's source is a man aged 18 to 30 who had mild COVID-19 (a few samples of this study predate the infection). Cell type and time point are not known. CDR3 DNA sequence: TGCAGCGTGGGGGGACTAGACGGCGCGTATGAGCAGTTCTTC. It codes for CSVGGLDGAYEQFF.